This entry lists 25 T cell receptor beta chains sequenced from one sample in a study of human T cells and chemical hapten exposure. Time point meaning: patch test 1, 2 weeks after DPC sensitization. Treatment of the sample: therapeutic diphenylcyclopropenone sensitization with weekly scalp DPC. From the RACE reads, TCRdb called clonotypes with MiXCR, one entry per CDR3 protein. The sample has around 380,000 distinct CDR3 sequences; nearly 5% are singletons. Specimen: whole blood, collected in connection with sensitization to the hapten diphenylcyclopropenone (DPC). Receptors were obtained from a woman between 50 and 59 years old with alopecia areata. Some clones in this sample may be carry-over from other donors' samples.

Ten or more counts support this clonotype. This rearrangement joins TRBV9 to TRBJ2-2; 9 bases map to TRBD1. J was trimmed by 5 bases and V by 3 bases; bases with no gene match: 11. This CDR3 has 17 amino acids. The germline gives CDR1 SGDLS, CDR2 YYNGEE. The CDR3 loop reads CASSAQTGTGRTGELFF. The DNA for the CDR3 is TGTGCCAGCAGCGCCCAGACGGGGACAGGGCGTACCGGGGAGCTGTTTTTT.

This clonotype came up a few times. This chain connects TRBV21-1 to TRBJ2-7; the D call TRBD1 from the table was never checked on the DNA. TRBV21-1 is listed as a pseudogene. CDR3 size: 15 residues. The CDR3 DNA reads as TGTGCCAGCAGCAAATACAGGGACCCCACCTACGAGCAGTACTTC. Protein: CASSKYRDPTYEQYF.

The gene calls are TRBV5-4 and TRBJ2-3, with D unresolved. V was cut by 1 base and J by 4 bases, with 7 bases left in between. CDR1 SGHNT and CDR2 YYREEE come from the germline V gene (reference sequence). CDR3 size: 13 residues. CDR3 sequence reads: CASSLKGPDTQYF. The CDR3 DNA follows: TGTGCCAGCAGCTTGAAGGGTCCAGATACGCAGTATTTT.

This clonotype was seen a single time. A read error may be the cause here, since a much bigger clone is one base away. A read error is likely, as this CDR3 ends without the conserved phenylalanine or tryptophan. J is TRBJ1-5 and V is TRBV20-1, with unresolved D. Per germline, CDR1 DFQATT and CDR2 SNEGSKA (reference sequence). The CDR3 covers 14 residues. Trimming stripped 3 bases from V and 0 bases from J, with 9 bases between. The CDR3 DNA follows: TGCAGTGCTAGGAACCCATATAGCAATCAGCCCCAGCATTCT. Protein: CSARNPYSNQPQHS.

The V and J genes are TRBV10-2 and TRBJ2-2, with D perhaps assigned TRBD1 or TRBD2 (5 bases each). The CDR3 is 14 residues long. Germline CDR1 reads WSHSY; CDR2 reads SAAADI. V shed 1 base and J shed 6 bases, with 9 bases lying between them. The CDR3 nucleotides are TGCGCCAGCAGTGAGTTACTGGGGGCCGGGGAGCTGTTTTTT. Translated, it gives CASSELLGAGELFF.

This clonotype was seen only a few times. The chain couples TRBV12-3 or TRBV12-4 to TRBJ1-1, with 9 bases that match TRBD1. The CDR3 is 15 amino acids. J lost 1 base, V lost 5 bases, and 5 bases had no gene match. The CDR3 sequence is CASSLNRGRNTEAFF. The DNA of the CDR3 is TGTGCCAGCAGTCTCAACAGGGGGCGGAACACTGAAGCTTTCTTT.

There are many counts of this clonotype. The chain recombines TRBV7-8 with TRBJ2-6; D gene uncertain. V was shortened by 0 bases and J by 0 bases, with 6 bases between the two germline ends. Germline assignment: CDR1 SGHVS and CDR2 FQNEAQ. CDR3 length: 16 amino acids. The CDR3 coding sequence is TGTGCCAGCAGCTTAGCCCGGAGCTCTGGGGCCAACGTCCTGACTTTC. As protein: CASSLARSSGANVLTF.

At least ten counts were recorded for this clonotype. The CDR3 protein is CASKGGGSQPQHF. As DNA, the CDR3 is TGTGCCAGCAAAGGGGGGGGAAGTCAGCCCCAGCATTTT. The chain has TRBV12-3 or TRBV12-4 and TRBJ1-5; weak D call: TRBD1 (6 bases). The CDR3 totals 13 residues. The V end lost 7 bases, the J end lost 6 bases, and 13 bases lay between the germline ends.

This clonotype was recorded at least ten times. This chain connects TRBV12-5 to TRBJ2-5, with 8 positions matching TRBD2. CDR1 and CDR2 from the germline V gene are LGHNT and FRNRAP. The J segment lost 4 bases and the V segment lost 5 bases, leaving 15 bases of the junction unmatched. This CDR3 is 17 amino acids long. The CDR3 nucleotides read TGTGCTAGTGGTATCGACCCGCCGGGGGGGCGCTCAGAGACCCAGTACTTC. Translating gives CASGIDPPGGRSETQYF.

The rearrangement joins TRBV6-1 to TRBJ1-5, with 8 bases that match TRBD1. Germline V gives CDR1 MNHNS, CDR2 SASEGT. J lost 5 bases, V lost 11 bases, and 17 bases had no gene match. The CDR3 has 16 residues. The CDR3 coding sequence is TGTGCCTTACAGACGTTGGCAGGGGGCGGTGATCAGCCCCAGCATTTT. Its translation is CALQTLAGGGDQPQHF.

The chain has TRBV30 and TRBJ1-5, with D uncertain. The CDR3 has 13 amino acids. V shed 0 bases and J shed 5 bases, with 8 bases lying between them. Germline V gives CDR1 GTSNPN, CDR2 SVGIG (reference sequence). The CDR3 loop is CAWSVAWDQPQHF. The CDR3 DNA sequence: TGTGCCTGGAGTGTAGCGTGGGATCAGCCCCAGCATTTT. Drawing the rest from reference TRBV30 and TRBJ1-5, the complete variable domain is SQTIHQWPATLVQPVGSPLSLECTVEGTSNPNLYWYRQAAGRGLQLLFYSVGIGQISSEVPQNLSASRPQDRQFILSSKKLLLSDSGFYLCAWSVAWDQPQHFGDGTRLSIL.

The rearrangement links TRBV5-1 to TRBJ1-1; no clear D gene. V lost 0 bases and J 7 bases, leaving 16 bases between the germline ends. CDR3 length: 15 residues. The germline V gene has CDR1 SGHRS and CDR2 YFSETQ. CDR3: CASSLDQVGHIEAFF. DNA of the CDR3: TGCGCCAGCAGCTTGGATCAGGTCGGCCATATTGAAGCTTTCTTT. The variable domain in full, completed from reference TRBV5-1 and TRBJ1-1, reads KAGVTQTPRYLIKTRGQQVTLSCSPISGHRSVSWYQQTPGQGLQFLFEYFSETQRNKGNFPGRFSGRQFSNSRSEMNVSTLELGDSALYLCASSLDQVGHIEAFFGQGTRLTVV.

As for this clonotype: Just one base apart from a much larger clone, this may be a read error. The genes are TRBV5-5 and TRBJ1-5, with D uncertain. The CDR3 is made up of 14 amino acids. CDR1 and CDR2 (germline): SGHKS, YYEKEE (reference sequence). The CDR3 DNA follows: TGTGCCATCCTACCGTGGCAGTTGAGTCAGCCCCAGCAGTTT. It yields the protein CAILPWQLSQPQQF.

This clonotype was observed a handful of times. In DNA, the CDR3 is TGCAGTGCTAGAGTAGGGGCGGGAGAGACCCAGTACTTC. As protein: CSARVGAGETQYF. The chain combines TRBV20-1 with TRBJ2-5; D possibly matches TRBD1 or TRBD2 (5 bases each). V lost 1 base and J 4 bases, leaving 10 bases between the germline ends. CDR1 is DFQATT, CDR2 SNEGSKA, per germline (reference sequence). The CDR3 consists of 13 residues.

This clonotype was seen many times. The gene calls are TRBV4-3 and TRBJ1-5; the D is unclear. V dropped 3 bases and J dropped 7 bases, with 13 bases sitting between them. Looked up from germline, CDR1 is LGHNA and CDR2 is YSLEER. The CDR3 has 14 amino acids. The CDR3 DNA is TGCGCCAGCAGCCAGCTAATTCACTACCAGCCCCAGCATTTT. Encoded protein: CASSQLIHYQPQHF.

This clonotype was observed at least ten times. This chain uses TRBV2 with TRBJ1-1; D may be TRBD1 (5 bases). Trimming removed 2 bases from V and 8 bases from J, with 18 bases in between. Per germline, CDR1 SNHLY and CDR2 FYNNEI. This CDR3 is built from 15 residues. This chain's CDR3 is CASSEMARAAAEAFF. For the CDR3, the DNA is TGTGCCAGCAGTGAAATGGCCAGGGCGGCAGCAGAAGCTTTCTTT.

This clonotype showed up many times. This chain joins TRBV14 and TRBJ1-1; D is perhaps TRBD1 (6 bases). Trimming left V 0 bases short and J 1 base short, with 6 bases between. Germline assignment: CDR1 SGHDN and CDR2 FVKESK. The CDR3 extends over 14 amino acids. Written as DNA, the CDR3 is TGTGCCAGCAGCCAAGAGACAGGGAACACTGAAGCTTTCTTT. Translated: CASSQETGNTEAFF.

There are many counts of this clonotype. The chain recombines TRBV5-1 with TRBJ2-3; D not certain. Germline V gene data show CDR1 as SGHRS and CDR2 as YFSETQ. CDR3 size: 14 residues. V lost 0 bases, J lost 5 bases, and 10 bases lay in between. The CDR3 protein is CASSLGGYRDTQYF. The DNA of the CDR3 is TGCGCCAGCAGCTTGGGAGGTTACCGAGATACGCAGTATTTT.

This clonotype was found many times. This chain uses TRBV4-2 with TRBJ2-1; D unclear. In germline, CDR1 is LGHNA, CDR2 YNFKEQ. The V and J ends lost 1 base and 1 base respectively, with 5 bases between them. CDR3 length: 14 amino acids. In nucleotides, the CDR3 is TGTGCCAGCAGCCAAGTGGGGTCCTACAATGAGCAGTTCTTC. It specifies CASSQVGSYNEQFF.

The sample holds many counts of this clonotype. The chain carries TRBV13 and TRBJ1-2, with D tentatively TRBD1 (6 bases). The CDR3 extends over 14 amino acids. V was cut by 4 bases and J by 1 base, with 10 bases left in between. The germline V gene has CDR1 PRHDT and CDR2 FYEKMQ (reference sequence). CDR3 bases: TGTGCCAGCAGCTCCCGGACAGATAACTATGGCTACACCTTC. It is translated as CASSSRTDNYGYTF.

The chain uses TRBV24-1 and TRBJ2-3; 7 bases map to TRBD2. Unmatched junction bases numbered 8, after V lost 0 bases and J lost 3 bases. Germline assignment: CDR1 KGHDR and CDR2 SFDVKD. The CDR3 has 17 amino acids. This CDR3 is CATSDLQAGVGTDTQYF. For the CDR3, the DNA is TGTGCCACCAGTGATTTGCAGGCGGGAGTGGGGACAGATACGCAGTATTTT.

V gene TRBV12-3 or TRBV12-4 combines with J gene TRBJ2-2; a weak D match, TRBD2 (6 bases). The CDR3 covers 15 residues. V was trimmed by 6 bases and J by 6 bases, leaving 17 bases between them. The CDR3 DNA sequence: TGTGCCAGCAGCCCGACTAGAGGTTTGGCCGGGGAGCTGTTTTTT. Protein product: CASSPTRGLAGELFF.

This clonotype came up many times. The chain is built from TRBV6-1 and TRBJ1-1; 10 nucleotides align to TRBD1. The CDR3 consists of 14 residues. J gave up 3 bases and V 7 bases, and 5 bases lay outside the gene matches. The V gene's germline CDR1 is MNHNS and CDR2 SASEGT. This CDR3 is CASKWGTGDTEAFF. The CDR3 region has the DNA TGTGCCAGCAAATGGGGGACAGGGGACACTGAAGCTTTCTTT.

This clonotype was counted at least ten times. The chain recombines TRBV28 with TRBJ2-1; 7 bases are a match to TRBD2. This CDR3 spans 15 amino acids. Trimming took 7 bases from V and 2 from J; bases not matched to a gene: 8. Germline loops: CDR1 MDHEN, CDR2 SYDVKM. DNA of the CDR3: TGTGCCAGCACACTTCCGGGACTAACCTACAATGAGCAGTTCTTC. Protein: CASTLPGLTYNEQFF.

Turning to this clonotype: A much larger clone is a single base away; this may be a read error. This chain connects TRBV12-5 to TRBJ2-3; 7 bases line up with TRBD1. Trimming at V came to 4 bases and at J to 5 bases, leaving 18 bases not matched to a gene. This CDR3 has 18 amino acids. Per germline, CDR1 LGHNT and CDR2 FRNRAP. CDR3 nucleotide sequence: TGTGCTAGTGGTTGGCCCTCACCGGGACAGTGGGTTGTAGATACGCAGTATTTT. Its protein is CASGWPSPGQWVVDTQYF.